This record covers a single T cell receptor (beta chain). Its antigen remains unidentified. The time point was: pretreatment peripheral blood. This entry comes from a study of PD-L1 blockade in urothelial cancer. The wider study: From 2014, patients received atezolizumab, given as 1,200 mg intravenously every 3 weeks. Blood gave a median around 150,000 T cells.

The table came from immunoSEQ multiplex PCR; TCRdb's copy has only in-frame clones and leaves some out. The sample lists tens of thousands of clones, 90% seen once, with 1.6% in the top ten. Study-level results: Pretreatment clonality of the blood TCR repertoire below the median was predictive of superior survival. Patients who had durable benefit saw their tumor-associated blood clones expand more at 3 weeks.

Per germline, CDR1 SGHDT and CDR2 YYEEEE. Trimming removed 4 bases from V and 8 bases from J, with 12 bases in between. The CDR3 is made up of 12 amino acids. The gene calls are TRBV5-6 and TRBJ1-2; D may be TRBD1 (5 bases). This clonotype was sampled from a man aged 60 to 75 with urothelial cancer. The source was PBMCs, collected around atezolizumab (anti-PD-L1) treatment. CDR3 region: CASSLRVGGYTF. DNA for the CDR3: TGTGCCAGCAGCCTCAGGGTTGGCGGCTACACCTTC.